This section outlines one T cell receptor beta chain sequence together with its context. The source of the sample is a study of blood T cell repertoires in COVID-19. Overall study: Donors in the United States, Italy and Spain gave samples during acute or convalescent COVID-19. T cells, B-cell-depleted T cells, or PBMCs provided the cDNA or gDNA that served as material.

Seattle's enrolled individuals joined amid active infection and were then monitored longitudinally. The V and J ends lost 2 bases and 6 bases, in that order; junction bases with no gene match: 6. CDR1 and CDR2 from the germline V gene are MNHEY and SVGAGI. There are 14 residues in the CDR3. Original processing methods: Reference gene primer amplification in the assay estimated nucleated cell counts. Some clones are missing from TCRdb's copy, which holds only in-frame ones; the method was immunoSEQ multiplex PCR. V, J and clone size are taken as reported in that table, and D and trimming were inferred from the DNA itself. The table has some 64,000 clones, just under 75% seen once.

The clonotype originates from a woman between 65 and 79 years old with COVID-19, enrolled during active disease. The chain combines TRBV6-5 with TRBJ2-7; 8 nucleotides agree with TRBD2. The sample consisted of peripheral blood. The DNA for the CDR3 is TGTGCCAGCAGTTACGGGGCGGGGGGAGCCGAGCAGTACTTC. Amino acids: CASSYGAGGAEQYF.